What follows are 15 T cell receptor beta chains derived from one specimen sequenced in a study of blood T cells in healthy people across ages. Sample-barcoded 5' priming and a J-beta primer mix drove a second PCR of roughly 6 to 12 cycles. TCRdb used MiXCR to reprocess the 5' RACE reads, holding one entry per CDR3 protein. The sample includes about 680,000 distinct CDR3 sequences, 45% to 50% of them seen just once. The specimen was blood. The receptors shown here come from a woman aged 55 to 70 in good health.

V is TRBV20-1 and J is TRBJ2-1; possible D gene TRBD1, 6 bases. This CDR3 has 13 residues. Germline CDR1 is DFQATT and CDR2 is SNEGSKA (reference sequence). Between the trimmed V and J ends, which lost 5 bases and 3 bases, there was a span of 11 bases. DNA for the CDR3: TGCAGTGCTTACCCGGACAGCTACAATGAGCAGTTCTTC. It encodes CSAYPDSYNEQFF.

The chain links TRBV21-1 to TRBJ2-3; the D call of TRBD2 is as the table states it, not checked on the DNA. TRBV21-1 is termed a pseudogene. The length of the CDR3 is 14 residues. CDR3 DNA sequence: TGTGCCAGCAGCCGGGACTCTCGCACAGATACGCAGTATTTT. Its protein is CASSRDSRTDTQYF.

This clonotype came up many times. CDR3 in amino acids: CSAFFGTGTDTQYF. CDR3 in DNA: TGCAGCGCCTTCTTCGGGACAGGGACAGATACGCAGTATTTT. The chain has TRBV29-1 and TRBJ2-3; 9 nucleotides line up with TRBD1. The V gene end was trimmed by 7 bases and the J gene end by 3 bases; junction bases not matched to a gene: 8. The CDR3 has 14 residues. Per germline, CDR1 SQVTM and CDR2 ANQGSEA.

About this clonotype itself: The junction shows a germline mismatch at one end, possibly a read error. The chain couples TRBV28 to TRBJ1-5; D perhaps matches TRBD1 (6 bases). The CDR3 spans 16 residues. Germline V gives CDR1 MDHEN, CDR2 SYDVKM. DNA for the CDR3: TGTGCCAGCAGTTTAGGGGGGCTGGGAAGCAATCAGCCCCAGCGTTTT. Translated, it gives CASSLGGLGSNQPQRF.

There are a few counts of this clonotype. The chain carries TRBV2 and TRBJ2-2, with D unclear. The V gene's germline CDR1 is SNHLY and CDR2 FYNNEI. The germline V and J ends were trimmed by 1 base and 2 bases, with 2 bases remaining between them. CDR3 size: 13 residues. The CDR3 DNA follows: TGTGCCAGCAGTGAAGGAAACACCGGGGAGCTGTTTTTT. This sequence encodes CASSEGNTGELFF.

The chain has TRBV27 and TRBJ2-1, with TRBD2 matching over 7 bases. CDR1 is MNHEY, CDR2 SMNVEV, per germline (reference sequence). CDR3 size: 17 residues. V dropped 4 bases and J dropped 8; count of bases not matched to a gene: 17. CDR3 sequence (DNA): TGTGCCAGCAGTTCTAAGACTAGCTCGGGTCGGAATCATGAGCAGTTCTTC. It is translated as CASSSKTSSGRNHEQFF.

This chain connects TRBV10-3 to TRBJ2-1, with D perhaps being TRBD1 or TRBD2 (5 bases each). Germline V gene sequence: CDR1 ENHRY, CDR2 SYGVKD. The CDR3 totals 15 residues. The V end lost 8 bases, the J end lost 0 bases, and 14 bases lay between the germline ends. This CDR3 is CAIGGRVSSYNEQFF. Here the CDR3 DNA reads TGTGCCATCGGGGGAAGGGTGAGCTCCTACAATGAGCAGTTCTTC.

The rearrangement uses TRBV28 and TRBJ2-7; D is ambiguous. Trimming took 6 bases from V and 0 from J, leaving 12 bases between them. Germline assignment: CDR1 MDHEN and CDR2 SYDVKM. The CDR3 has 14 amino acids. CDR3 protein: CASSMAEASYEQYF. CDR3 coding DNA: TGTGCCAGCAGCATGGCGGAAGCCTCCTACGAGCAGTACTTC.

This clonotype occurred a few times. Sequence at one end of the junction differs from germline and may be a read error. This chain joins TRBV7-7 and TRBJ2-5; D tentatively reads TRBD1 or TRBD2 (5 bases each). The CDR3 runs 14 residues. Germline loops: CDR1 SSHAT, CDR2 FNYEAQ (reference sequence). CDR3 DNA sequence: TGTGCTAGCAGCTTAGCGTCAGGGATTGAAACCCAGTACTTC. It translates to CASSLASGIETQYF. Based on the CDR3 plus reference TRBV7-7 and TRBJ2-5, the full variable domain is GAGVSQSPRYKVTKRGQDVTLRCDPISSHATLYWYQQALGQGPEFLTYFNYEAQPDKSGLPSDRFSAERPEGSISTLTIQRTEQRDSAMYRCASSLASGIETQYFGPGTRLLVL.

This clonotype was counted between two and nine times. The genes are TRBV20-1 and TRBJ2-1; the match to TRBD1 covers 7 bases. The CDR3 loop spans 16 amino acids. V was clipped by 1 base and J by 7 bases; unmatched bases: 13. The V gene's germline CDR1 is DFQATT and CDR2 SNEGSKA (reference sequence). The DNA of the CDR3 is TGCAGTGCTAGAGTCCCTACAGGGGACATGGGTAATGAGCAGTTCTTC. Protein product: CSARVPTGDMGNEQFF.

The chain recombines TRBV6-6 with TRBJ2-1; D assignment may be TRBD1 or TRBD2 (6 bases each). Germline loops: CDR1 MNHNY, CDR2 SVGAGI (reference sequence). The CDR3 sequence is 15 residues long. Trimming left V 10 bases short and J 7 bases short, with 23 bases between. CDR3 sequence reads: CATFLGSGGGNEQFF. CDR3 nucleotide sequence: TGTGCCACCTTCCTGGGTAGCGGAGGGGGAAATGAGCAGTTCTTC.

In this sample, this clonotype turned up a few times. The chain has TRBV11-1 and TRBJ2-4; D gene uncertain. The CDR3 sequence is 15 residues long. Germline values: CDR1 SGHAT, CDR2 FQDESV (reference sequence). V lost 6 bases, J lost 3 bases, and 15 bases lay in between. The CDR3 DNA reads TGTGCCAGCAGTAAATCGCGATTTGACAAAAACATTCAGTACTTC. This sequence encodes CASSKSRFDKNIQYF.

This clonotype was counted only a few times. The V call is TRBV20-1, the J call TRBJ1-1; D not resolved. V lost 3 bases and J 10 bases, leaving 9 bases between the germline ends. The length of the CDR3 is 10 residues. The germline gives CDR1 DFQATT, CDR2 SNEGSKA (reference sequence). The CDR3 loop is CSASVQIAFF. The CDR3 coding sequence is TGCAGTGCTAGTGTCCAAATAGCTTTCTTT.

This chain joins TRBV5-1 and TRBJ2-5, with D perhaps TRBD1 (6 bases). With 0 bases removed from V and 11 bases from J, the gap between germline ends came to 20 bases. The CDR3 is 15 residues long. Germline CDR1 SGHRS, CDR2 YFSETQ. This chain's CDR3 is CASSLARGEGSQQYF. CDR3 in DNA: TGCGCCAGCAGCTTGGCCAGGGGAGAGGGTTCTCAGCAGTACTTC.

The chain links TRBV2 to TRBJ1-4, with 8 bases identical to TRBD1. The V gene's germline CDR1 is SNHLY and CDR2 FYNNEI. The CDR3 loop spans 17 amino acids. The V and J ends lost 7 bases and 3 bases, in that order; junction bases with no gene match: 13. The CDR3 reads CASNGGQGAMANEKLFF. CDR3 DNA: TGTGCCAGCAACGGGGGGCAGGGGGCGATGGCTAATGAAAAACTGTTTTTT.